These 22 T cell receptor beta chains were sequenced from one sample in a study of blood T cells in healthy people across ages. A sample-barcoded 5' primer and a J-beta primer mix were used in a second PCR of roughly 6 to 12 cycles. TCRdb itself ran the 5' RACE reads through MiXCR, one entry per CDR3 protein. The data hold about 1,800,000 distinct CDR3 sequences, with 28% observed a single time. The specimen was blood. The receptor set was obtained from a woman aged 25 to 39 in good health.

The chain recombines TRBV5-4 with TRBJ1-1; a weak D match, TRBD1 (6 bases). Trimming stripped 5 bases from V and 2 bases from J, with 13 bases between. The CDR3 sequence is 14 residues long. CDR1 is SGHNT, CDR2 YYREEE, per germline (reference sequence). CDR3 in amino acids: CASRRGSSNTEAFF. The CDR3, as DNA: TGTGCCAGCAGGAGGGGGTCGAGTAACACTGAAGCTTTCTTT.

The chain uses TRBV7-2 and TRBJ2-7; maybe TRBD2 (6 bases). The CDR3 is 14 amino acids. Trimming left V 6 bases short and J 6 bases short, with 18 bases between. Germline assignment: CDR1 SGHTA and CDR2 FQGNSA. The CDR3 DNA reads as TGTGCCAGCAGGCCTCCCGGCTTCGGGGGCGAGCAGTACTTC. Amino acids: CASRPPGFGGEQYF.

This clonotype was counted a few times. The V and J genes are TRBV28 and TRBJ2-7; no definite D call. Trimming removed 2 bases from V and 6 bases from J, with 5 bases in between. The germline V gene has CDR1 MDHEN and CDR2 SYDVKM. This CDR3 comprises 11 residues. As DNA, the CDR3 is TGTGCCAGCAGTTTAATGGCCGAGCAGTACTTC. Protein sequence: CASSLMAEQYF.

The chain links TRBV7-2 to TRBJ1-6, with D tentatively TRBD1 (5 bases). CDR3 length: 12 residues. Between the trimmed V and J ends, which lost 2 bases and 13 bases, there was a span of 9 bases. Germline V lookup: CDR1 SGHTA, CDR2 FQGNSA. The CDR3 protein is CASSLRSGPLHF. CDR3 in DNA: TGTGCCAGCAGCTTACGGTCAGGGCCCCTCCACTTT.

The V gene is TRBV2, the J gene TRBJ2-7; tentative D call: TRBD2 (6 bases). Germline CDR1 and CDR2: SNHLY and FYNNEI. Trimming shortened V by 6 bases and J by 4 bases, and 16 bases separated the two germline ends. This CDR3 has 14 residues. Here the CDR3 reads CASRPPAGSYEQYF. CDR3 sequence (DNA): TGTGCCAGCAGACCCCCTGCGGGATCATACGAGCAGTACTTC.

To note about this clonotype: The germline gene is not matched at one end of the junction; a read error may be the cause. The chain has TRBV7-2 and TRBJ2-5; D ambiguous. The CDR3 is made up of 14 amino acids. Germline assignment: CDR1 SGHTA and CDR2 FQGNSA. CDR3 in amino acids: CASSLEQSQETRYF. CDR3 DNA: TGTGCCAGCAGCTTAGAACAGAGCCAAGAGACCCGGTACTTC.

This clonotype has a handful of counts. The J gene is TRBJ2-3, the V gene TRBV10-3; D may be TRBD2 (5 bases). Germline V gene data show CDR1 as ENHRY and CDR2 as SYGVKD. This CDR3 spans 14 amino acids. V lost 1 base, J lost 1 base, and 6 bases lay in between. The CDR3 DNA reads TGTGCCATCAGTGAGTGGCGGGGCACAGATACGCAGTATTTT. It is translated as CAISEWRGTDTQYF.

The sample holds a few counts of this clonotype. The rearrangement joins TRBV20-1 to TRBJ2-7; possible D gene TRBD2, 5 bases. The CDR3 has 11 amino acids. V was pared by 5 bases and J by 3 bases, with 8 bases between. Germline V gives CDR1 DFQATT, CDR2 SNEGSKA (reference sequence). The CDR3: CSAGSGYEQYF. The CDR3 bases are TGCAGTGCTGGGAGCGGCTACGAGCAGTACTTC.

In this sample, this clonotype turned up a few times. The chain combines TRBV10-2 with TRBJ1-6, with 11 bases aligning to TRBD1. Germline CDR1 is WSHSY and CDR2 is SAAADI. CDR3 length: 18 amino acids. J gave up 7 bases and V 2 bases, and 10 bases lay outside the gene matches. This CDR3 reads CASSETGTGGLWNSPLHF. The CDR3 DNA follows: TGCGCCAGCAGTGAGACTGGGACAGGGGGTCTGTGGAATTCACCCCTCCACTTT.

On this clonotype itself: Since a much larger clone is just one base distant, this may be a read error. The chain uses TRBV4-3 and TRBJ1-4; no clear D gene. The CDR3 covers 15 residues. Trimming left V 1 base short and J 3 bases short, with 9 bases between. CDR1 and CDR2 from the germline V gene are LGHNA and YSLEER. The CDR3 spells CASSQATASNEKLFF. The CDR3 DNA reads TGCGCCAGCAGCCAAGCAACAGCTTCTAATGAAAAACTGTTTTTT.

This sequence joins TRBV5-6 and TRBJ1-5; no firm D call. V dropped 4 bases and J dropped 4 bases, with 9 bases sitting between them. The CDR3 loop spans 13 amino acids. The germline V gene has CDR1 SGHDT and CDR2 YYEEEE. The CDR3 region has the DNA TGTGCCAGCAGCCTGATAGCGAATCAGCCCCAGCATTTT. It translates to CASSLIANQPQHF. The variable domain in full, with the rest retrieved from reference TRBV5-6 and TRBJ1-5, is DAGVTQSPTHLIKTRGQQVTLRCSPKSGHDTVSWYQQALGQGPQFIFQYYEEEERQRGNFPDRFSGHQFPNYSSELNVNALLLGDSALYLCASSLIANQPQHFGDGTRLSIL.

This clonotype was recorded at least ten times. This chain links TRBV7-6 with TRBJ1-6; D possibly corresponds to TRBD1 (6 bases). Germline values: CDR1 SGHVS, CDR2 FNYEAQ. The CDR3 totals 14 residues. V was cut by 6 bases and J by 4 bases, with 10 bases left in between. CDR3 DNA sequence: TGTGCCAGCAGACGACAGGATTATAATTCACCCCTCCACTTT. This codes for CASRRQDYNSPLHF.

The chain uses TRBV7-2 and TRBJ2-7; no clear D gene. The DNA end lines up better with TRBJ2-4; the J call may be wrong. The CDR3 has 15 amino acids. Germline CDR1 SGHTA, CDR2 FQGNSA. The CDR3 spells CASSSWMPGGNIQYF. The CDR3 bases are TGTGCCAGCAGCTCCTGGATGCCGGGCGGAAACATTCAGTACTTC.

This clonotype occurred a few times. V gene TRBV6-6 combines with J gene TRBJ2-4; D may match TRBD1 or TRBD2 (5 bases each). The J call may be mistaken, given a closer DNA end match to TRBJ2-7. CDR1 MNHNY and CDR2 SVGAGI come from the germline V gene (reference sequence). The CDR3 has 16 residues. The CDR3 region has the DNA TGTGCCAGCAGTTACTCGAACGGGGCCGGGGCTCGCGAGCAGTACTTC. Translated, it gives CASSYSNGAGAREQYF.

The CDR3 DNA sequence: TGCAGTGCTAGAGTGGGAGCGGGGGGGTACAATGAGCAGTTCTTC. Protein product: CSARVGAGGYNEQFF. The chain recombines TRBV20-1 with TRBJ2-1, with 10 bases identical to TRBD2. Germline V gives CDR1 DFQATT, CDR2 SNEGSKA (reference sequence). V was clipped by 1 base and J by 4 bases; unmatched bases: 4. The CDR3 length is 15 residues.

V and J are TRBV7-4 and TRBJ2-7; D may be TRBD1 or TRBD2 (5 bases each). CDR3 length: 14 residues. The germline V gene has CDR1 SGHVT and CDR2 SQSDAQ. Trimming left V 7 bases short and J 5 bases short, with 18 bases between. CDR3 sequence reads: CASIPGTDSHEQYF. CDR3 coding DNA: TGTGCCAGCATCCCGGGGACGGACTCGCACGAGCAGTACTTC. Full variable domain (remainder filled in from reference TRBV7-4 and TRBJ2-7): GAGVSQSPRYKVAKRGRDVALRCDSISGHVTLYWYRQTLGQGSEVLTYSQSDAQRDKSGRPSGRFSAERPERSVSTLKIQRTEQGDSAVYLCASIPGTDSHEQYFGPGTRLTVT.

There are many counts of this clonotype. The chain has TRBV6-4 and TRBJ2-1; possible D gene TRBD1, 5 bases. The CDR3 runs to 13 residues. The germline gives CDR1 MRHNA, CDR2 SNTAGT. Trimming took 0 bases from V and 5 from J, leaving 5 bases between them. The CDR3 sequence is CASSDSDNNEQFF. The CDR3 region has the DNA TGTGCCAGCAGTGACTCGGACAACAATGAGCAGTTCTTC.

The chain uses TRBV15 and TRBJ2-5; 8 bases align to TRBD1. The tail of the sequence fits TRBJ2-7 better, so the J call may be wrong. The germline V gene has CDR1 LNHNV and CDR2 YYDKDF (reference sequence). CDR3 length: 15 residues. CDR3 loop: CATSRPGQAGYEQYF. In nucleotides, the CDR3 is TGTGCCACCAGCAGACCGGGACAGGCCGGGTACGAGCAGTACTTC.

The table lists this clonotype with a few counts. In nucleotides, the CDR3 is TGTGCCAGCAGCGACCACATGGGGCGGCAACAGCCCCAGCATTTT. Amino acids: CASSDHMGRQQPQHF. This chain joins TRBV5-5 and TRBJ1-5; perhaps TRBD1 as D (5 bases). Trimming left V 4 bases short and J 7 bases short, with 18 bases between. This CDR3 region has 15 residues. Germline CDR1 and CDR2: SGHKS and YYEKEE (reference sequence).

This clonotype came up many times. V and J are TRBV29-1 and TRBJ2-7; D is possibly TRBD2 (7 bases). The germline gives CDR1 SQVTM, CDR2 ANQGSEA. The CDR3 is made up of 15 amino acids. The V and J ends lost 1 base and 6 bases respectively, with 19 bases between them. Written as DNA, the CDR3 is TGCAGCGTTGAAGGATTACAGGGAGGGGTCTTCGAGCAGTACTTC. It codes for CSVEGLQGGVFEQYF.

This chain links TRBV2 with TRBJ1-6; perhaps TRBD1 as D (5 bases). The CDR3 is 14 residues long. Trimming pared 0 bases from V and 18 bases from J, leaving 18 bases between. In germline, CDR1 is SNHLY, CDR2 FYNNEI. CDR3 region: CASSEAASVRVSHF. DNA of the CDR3: TGTGCCAGCAGTGAAGCTGCATCGGTCAGGGTTTCCCACTTT.

In its sample, this clonotype was seen a few times. The chain uses TRBV7-2 and TRBJ2-1; 8 bases are a match to TRBD2. In germline, CDR1 is SGHTA, CDR2 FQGNSA. The CDR3 contains 16 residues. V dropped 6 bases and J dropped 8; count of bases not matched to a gene: 15. This CDR3 is CASRPAGTRVGDEQFF. The CDR3 coding sequence is TGTGCCAGCAGACCGGCCGGGACTAGAGTGGGGGATGAGCAGTTCTTC.